This TCR beta chain was captured in a study of blood T cell repertoires in COVID-19. In the original analysis: Nucleated cell number was recorded as an estimate derived from reference gene primer amplification. TCRdb's table, derived via immunoSEQ multiplex PCR, lists solely in-frame clones and lacks some. Clone size and the V and J calls come from that table; the DNA yielded D and trimming. The table records hundreds of thousands of clones, around 88% of them present only once. The Seattle site enrolled patients during active infection and followed them longitudinally. Germline V lookup: CDR1 SGHAT, CDR2 FQNNGV. V lost 1 base, J lost 5 bases, and 15 bases lay in between. The CDR3 contains 15 residues. This clone was observed once.

This chain uses TRBV11-2 with TRBJ2-7, with D possibly TRBD1 on 7 matching bases. The receptor comes from a woman aged 25 to 39 with COVID-19, enrolled during active disease. Sequencing input: peripheral blood. CDR3 bases: TGTGCCAGCAGCTTAGCCCTACCCAGGGGGGACGAGCAGTACTTC. Translated: CASSLALPRGDEQYF.